This T cell receptor beta chain was recorded in a study of spatial heterogeneity in lung cancer. About the study: Tumor-region TCR transcript counts correlated strongly with a T cell module score from matched bulk RNA-seq. Points from the study as a whole: Tumoral mutation counts were tracked by counts of expanded intratumoral alpha and beta TCRs.

TCRdb analysed the 5' RACE reads with MiXCR anew, one entry per CDR3 protein. The table includes about 16,000 distinct CDR3 sequences, about 6% detected once. This clonotype was recorded many times. The antigen is not known. Time point given: sample taken at primary tumor resection. Untreated early-stage non-small cell lung cancer patients, 55 to 85 in total, were the donors. The CDR3 has 20 amino acids. Looked up from germline, CDR1 is SSHAT and CDR2 is FNYEAQ (reference sequence). V and J are TRBV7-7 and TRBJ2-5, with D perhaps matching TRBD1 or TRBD2 (5 bases each). The TCR sequence derives from a female donor with early-stage non-small cell lung cancer. Material: lung tumor tissue, obtained at surgery. The CDR3 coding sequence is TGTGCTAGCGCTATGGCAGGGAAATCCCTTGTAGACCTCCTGAGGGAGACCCAGTACTTC. This gives the protein CASAMAGKSLVDLLRETQYF.